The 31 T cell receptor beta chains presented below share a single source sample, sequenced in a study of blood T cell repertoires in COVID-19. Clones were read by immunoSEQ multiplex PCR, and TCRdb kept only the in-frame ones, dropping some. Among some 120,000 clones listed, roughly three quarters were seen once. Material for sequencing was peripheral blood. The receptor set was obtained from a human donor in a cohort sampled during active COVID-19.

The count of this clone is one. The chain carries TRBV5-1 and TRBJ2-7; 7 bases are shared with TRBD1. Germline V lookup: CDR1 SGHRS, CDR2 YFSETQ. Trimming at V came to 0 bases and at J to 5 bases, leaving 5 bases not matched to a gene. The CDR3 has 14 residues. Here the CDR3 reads CASSLGQGIDEQYF. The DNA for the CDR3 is TGCGCCAGCAGCTTGGGACAGGGAATCGACGAGCAGTACTTC.

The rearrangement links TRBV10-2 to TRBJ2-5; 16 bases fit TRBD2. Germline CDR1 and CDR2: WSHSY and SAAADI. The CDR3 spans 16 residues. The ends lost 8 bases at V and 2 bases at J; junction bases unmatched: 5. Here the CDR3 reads CASSPGLAGGQETQYF. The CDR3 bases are TGCGCCAGCTCACCGGGACTAGCGGGGGGGCAAGAGACCCAGTACTTC.

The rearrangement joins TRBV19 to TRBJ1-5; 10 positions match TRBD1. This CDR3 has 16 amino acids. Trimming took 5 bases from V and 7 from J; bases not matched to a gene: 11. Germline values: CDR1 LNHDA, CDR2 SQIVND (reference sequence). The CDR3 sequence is CASSLGGQGRMQPQHF. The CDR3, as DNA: TGTGCCAGTAGTCTAGGGGGACAGGGGAGGATGCAGCCCCAGCATTTT.

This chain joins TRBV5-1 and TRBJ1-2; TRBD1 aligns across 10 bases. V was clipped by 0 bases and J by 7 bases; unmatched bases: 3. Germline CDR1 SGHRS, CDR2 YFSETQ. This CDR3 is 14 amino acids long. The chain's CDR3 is CASSLEGQGSGYTF. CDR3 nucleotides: TGCGCCAGCAGCTTGGAGGGACAGGGGTCTGGCTACACCTTC.

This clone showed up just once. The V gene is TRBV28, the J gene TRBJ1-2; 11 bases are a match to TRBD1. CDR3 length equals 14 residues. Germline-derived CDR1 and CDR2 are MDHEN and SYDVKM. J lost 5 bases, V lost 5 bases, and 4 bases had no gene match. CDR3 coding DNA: TGTGCCAGCAGTCCGGGGACAGGGGGTTATGGCTACACCTTC. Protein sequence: CASSPGTGGYGYTF.

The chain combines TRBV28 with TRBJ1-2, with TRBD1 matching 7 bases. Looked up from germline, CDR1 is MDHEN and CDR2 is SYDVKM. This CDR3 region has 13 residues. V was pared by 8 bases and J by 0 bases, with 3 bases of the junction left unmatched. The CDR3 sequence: CASGGQSNYGYTF. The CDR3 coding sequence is TGTGCCAGCGGGGGACAGTCTAACTATGGCTACACCTTC.

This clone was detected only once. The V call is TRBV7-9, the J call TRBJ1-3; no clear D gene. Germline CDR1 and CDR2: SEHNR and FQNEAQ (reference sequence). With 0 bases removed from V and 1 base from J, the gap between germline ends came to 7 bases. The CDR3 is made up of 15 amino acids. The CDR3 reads CASSLARRSGNTIYF. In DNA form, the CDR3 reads TGTGCCAGCAGCTTAGCCAGGCGTTCTGGAAACACCATATATTTT.

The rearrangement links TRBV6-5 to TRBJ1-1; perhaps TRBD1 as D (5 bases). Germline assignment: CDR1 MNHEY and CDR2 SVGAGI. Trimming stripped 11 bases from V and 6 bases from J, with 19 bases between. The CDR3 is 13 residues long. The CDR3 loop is CAVTTGGRSEAFF. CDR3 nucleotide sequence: TGTGCCGTTACGACGGGGGGGAGGTCTGAAGCTTTCTTT.

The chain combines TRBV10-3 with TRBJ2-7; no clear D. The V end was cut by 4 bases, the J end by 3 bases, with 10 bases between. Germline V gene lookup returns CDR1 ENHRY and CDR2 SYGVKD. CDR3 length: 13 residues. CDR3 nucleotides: TGTGCCATCAGTGGACCTTCAGGCTACGAGCAGTACTTC. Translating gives CAISGPSGYEQYF.

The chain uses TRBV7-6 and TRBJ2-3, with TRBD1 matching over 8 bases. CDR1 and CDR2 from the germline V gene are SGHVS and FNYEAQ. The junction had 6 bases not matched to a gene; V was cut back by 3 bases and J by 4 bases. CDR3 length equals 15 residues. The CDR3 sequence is CASSFGTGTSDTQYF. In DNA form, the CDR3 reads TGTGCCAGCAGCTTCGGGACAGGAACGTCAGATACGCAGTATTTT. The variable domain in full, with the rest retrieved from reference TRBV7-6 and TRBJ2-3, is GAGVSQSPRYKVTKRGQDVALRCDPISGHVSLYWYRQALGQGPEFLTYFNYEAQQDKSGLPNDRFSAERPEGSISTLTIQRTEQRDSAMYRCASSFGTGTSDTQYFGPGTRLTVL.

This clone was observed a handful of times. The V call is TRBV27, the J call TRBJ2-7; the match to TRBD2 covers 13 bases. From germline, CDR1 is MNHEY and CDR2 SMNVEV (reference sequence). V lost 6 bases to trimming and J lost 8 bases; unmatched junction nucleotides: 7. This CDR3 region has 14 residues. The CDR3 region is CASSPGLAGVQQYF. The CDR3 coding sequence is TGTGCCAGCAGCCCAGGACTAGCGGGAGTGCAGCAGTACTTC.

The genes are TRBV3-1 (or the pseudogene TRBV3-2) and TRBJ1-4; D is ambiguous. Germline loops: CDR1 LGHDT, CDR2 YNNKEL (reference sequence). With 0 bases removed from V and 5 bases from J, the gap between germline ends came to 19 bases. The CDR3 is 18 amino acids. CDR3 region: CASSQEGGSSGWNEKLFF. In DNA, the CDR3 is TGTGCCAGCAGCCAAGAGGGAGGGAGCTCAGGCTGGAATGAAAAACTGTTTTTT.

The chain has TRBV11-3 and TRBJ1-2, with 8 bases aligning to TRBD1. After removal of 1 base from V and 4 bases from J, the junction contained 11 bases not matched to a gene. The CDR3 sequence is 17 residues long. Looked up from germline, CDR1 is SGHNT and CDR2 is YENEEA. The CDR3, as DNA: TGTGCCAGCAGCTTAGGGCGTATGGGACAGGTGATCTATGGCTACACCTTC. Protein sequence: CASSLGRMGQVIYGYTF. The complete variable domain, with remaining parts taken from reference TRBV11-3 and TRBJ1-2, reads EAGVVQSPRYKIIEKKQPVAFWCNPISGHNTLYWYLQNLGQGPELLIRYENEEAVDDSQLPKDRFSAERLKGVDSTLKIQPAELGDSAVYLCASSLGRMGQVIYGYTFGSGTRLTVV.

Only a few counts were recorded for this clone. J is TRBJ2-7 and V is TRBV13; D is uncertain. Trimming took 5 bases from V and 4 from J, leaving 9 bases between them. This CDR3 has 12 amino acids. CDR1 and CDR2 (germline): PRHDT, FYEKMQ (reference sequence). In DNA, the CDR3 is TGTGCCAGCAGCCCACGGCGGTACGAGCAGTACTTC. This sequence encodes CASSPRRYEQYF.

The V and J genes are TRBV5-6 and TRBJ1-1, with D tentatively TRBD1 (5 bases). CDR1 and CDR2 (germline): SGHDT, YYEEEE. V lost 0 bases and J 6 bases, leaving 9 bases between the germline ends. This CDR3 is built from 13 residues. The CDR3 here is CASSLETDAEAFF. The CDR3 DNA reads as TGTGCCAGCAGCTTGGAGACAGACGCTGAAGCTTTCTTT.

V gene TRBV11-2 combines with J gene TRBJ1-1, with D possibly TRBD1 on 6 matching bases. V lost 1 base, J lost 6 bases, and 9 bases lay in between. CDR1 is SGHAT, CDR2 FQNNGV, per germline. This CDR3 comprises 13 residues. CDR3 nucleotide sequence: TGTGCCAGCAGCTTAGGGCAGGGGTCTGAAGCTTTCTTT. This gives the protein CASSLGQGSEAFF.

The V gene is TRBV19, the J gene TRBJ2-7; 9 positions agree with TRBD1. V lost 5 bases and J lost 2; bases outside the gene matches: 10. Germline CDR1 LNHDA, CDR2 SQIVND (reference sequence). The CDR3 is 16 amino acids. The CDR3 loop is CASSFSTGTGPYEQYF. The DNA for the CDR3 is TGTGCCAGTAGTTTCTCAACCGGGACAGGGCCCTACGAGCAGTACTTC.

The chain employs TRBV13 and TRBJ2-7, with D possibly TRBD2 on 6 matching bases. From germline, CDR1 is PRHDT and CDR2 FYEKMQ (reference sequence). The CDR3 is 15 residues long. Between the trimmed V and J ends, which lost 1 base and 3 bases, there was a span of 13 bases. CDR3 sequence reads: CASSLAAGLNYEQYF. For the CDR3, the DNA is TGTGCCAGCAGCTTAGCGGCGGGACTTAACTACGAGCAGTACTTC. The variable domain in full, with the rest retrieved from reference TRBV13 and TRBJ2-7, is AAGVIQSPRHLIKEKRETATLKCYPIPRHDTVYWYQQGPGQDPQFLISFYEKMQSDKGSIPDRFSAQQFSDYHSELNMSSLELGDSALYFCASSLAAGLNYEQYFGPGTRLTVT.

The chain's CDR3 is CASSLSADSSYEQYF. The CDR3 region has the DNA TGTGCCAGCAGCTTGTCTGCGGACTCCTCCTACGAGCAGTACTTC. V and J are TRBV5-4 and TRBJ2-7; D perhaps matches TRBD2 (5 bases). V shed 1 base and J shed 0 bases, with 11 bases lying between them. The CDR3 is 15 amino acids. CDR1 and CDR2 (germline): SGHNT, YYREEE (reference sequence).

The CDR3 DNA is TGTGCCTGGCGGCGGGACAGGGGTCGATACGAGCAGTACTTC. Amino acids: CAWRRDRGRYEQYF. The chain combines TRBV30 with TRBJ2-7, with 10 nucleotides matching TRBD1. The CDR3 length is 14 residues. Germline V lookup: CDR1 GTSNPN, CDR2 SVGIG (reference sequence). Germline trimming cut 5 bases from V and 4 bases from J; bases unmatched to any gene: 8.

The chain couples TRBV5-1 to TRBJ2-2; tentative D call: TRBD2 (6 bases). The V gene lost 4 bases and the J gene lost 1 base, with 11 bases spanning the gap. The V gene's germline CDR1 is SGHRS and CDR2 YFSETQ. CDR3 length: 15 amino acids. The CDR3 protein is CASSPGGGNTGELFF. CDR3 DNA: TGCGCCAGCAGCCCCGGGGGAGGGAACACCGGGGAGCTGTTTTTT.

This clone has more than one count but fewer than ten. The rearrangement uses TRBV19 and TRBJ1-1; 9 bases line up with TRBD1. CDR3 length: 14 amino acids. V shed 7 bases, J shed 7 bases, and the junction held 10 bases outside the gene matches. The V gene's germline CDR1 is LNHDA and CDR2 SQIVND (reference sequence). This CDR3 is CASIQGQGRGEAFF. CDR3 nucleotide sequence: TGTGCCAGTATCCAGGGACAGGGAAGAGGTGAAGCTTTCTTT. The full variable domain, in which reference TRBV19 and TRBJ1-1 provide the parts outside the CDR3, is DGGITQSPKYLFRKEGQNVTLSCEQNLNHDAMYWYRQDPGQGLRLIYYSQIVNDFQKGDIAEGYSVSREKKESFPLTVTSAQKNPTAFYLCASIQGQGRGEAFFGQGTRLTVV.

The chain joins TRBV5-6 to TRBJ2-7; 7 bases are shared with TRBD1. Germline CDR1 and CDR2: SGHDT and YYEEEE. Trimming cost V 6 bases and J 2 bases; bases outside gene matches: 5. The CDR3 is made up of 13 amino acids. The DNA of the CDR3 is TGTGCCAGCACCCTAGACAGGGCCTACGAGCAGTACTTC. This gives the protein CASTLDRAYEQYF.

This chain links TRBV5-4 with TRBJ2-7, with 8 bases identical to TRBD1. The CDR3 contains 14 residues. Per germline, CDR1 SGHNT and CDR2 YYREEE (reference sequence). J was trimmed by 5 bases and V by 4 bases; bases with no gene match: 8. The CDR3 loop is CASSLPGQGNEQYF. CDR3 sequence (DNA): TGTGCCAGCAGCCTACCTGGACAGGGTAACGAGCAGTACTTC.

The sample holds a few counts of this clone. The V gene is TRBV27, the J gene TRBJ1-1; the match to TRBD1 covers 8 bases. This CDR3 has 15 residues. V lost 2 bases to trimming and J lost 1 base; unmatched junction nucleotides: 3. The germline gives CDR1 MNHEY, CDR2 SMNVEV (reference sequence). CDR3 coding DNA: TGTGCCAGCAGTTTAATCCAGGGGGCGAACACTGAAGCTTTCTTT. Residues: CASSLIQGANTEAFF.

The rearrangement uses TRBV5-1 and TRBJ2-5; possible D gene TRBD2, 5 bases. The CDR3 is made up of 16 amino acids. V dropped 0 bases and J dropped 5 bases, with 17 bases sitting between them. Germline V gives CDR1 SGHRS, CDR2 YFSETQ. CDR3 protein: CASSLAKYFTGETQYF. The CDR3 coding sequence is TGCGCCAGCAGCTTGGCCAAGTACTTTACGGGGGAGACCCAGTACTTC. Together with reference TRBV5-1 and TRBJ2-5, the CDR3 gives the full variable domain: KAGVTQTPRYLIKTRGQQVTLSCSPISGHRSVSWYQQTPGQGLQFLFEYFSETQRNKGNFPGRFSGRQFSNSRSEMNVSTLELGDSALYLCASSLAKYFTGETQYFGPGTRLLVL.

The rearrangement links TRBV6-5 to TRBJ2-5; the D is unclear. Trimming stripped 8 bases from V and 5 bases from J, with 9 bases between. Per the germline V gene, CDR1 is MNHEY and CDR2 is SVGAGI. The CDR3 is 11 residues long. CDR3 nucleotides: TGTGCCAGCGGCCGAAAGGAGACCCAGTACTTC. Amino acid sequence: CASGRKETQYF.

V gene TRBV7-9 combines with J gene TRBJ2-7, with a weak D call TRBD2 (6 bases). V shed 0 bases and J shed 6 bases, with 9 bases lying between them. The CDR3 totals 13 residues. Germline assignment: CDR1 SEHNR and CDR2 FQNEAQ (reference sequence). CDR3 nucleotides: TGTGCCAGCAGCTTAGCCTTTAGCGGCGAGCAGTACTTC. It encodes CASSLAFSGEQYF.

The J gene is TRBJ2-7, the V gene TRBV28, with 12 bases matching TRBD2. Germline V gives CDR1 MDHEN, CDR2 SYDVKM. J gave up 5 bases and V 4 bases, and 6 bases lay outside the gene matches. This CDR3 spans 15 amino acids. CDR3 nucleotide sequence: TGTGCCAGCAGTTCAAGACTAGCGGGAGTCCACGAGCAGTACTTC. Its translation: CASSSRLAGVHEQYF.

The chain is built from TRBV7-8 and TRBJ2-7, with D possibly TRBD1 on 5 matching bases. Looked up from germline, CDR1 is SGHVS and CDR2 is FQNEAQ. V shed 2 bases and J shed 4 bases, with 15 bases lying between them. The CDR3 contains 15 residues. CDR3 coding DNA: TGTGCCAGCAGCTTAAGGTCAGGGTCTAGTTACGAGCAGTACTTC. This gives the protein CASSLRSGSSYEQYF.

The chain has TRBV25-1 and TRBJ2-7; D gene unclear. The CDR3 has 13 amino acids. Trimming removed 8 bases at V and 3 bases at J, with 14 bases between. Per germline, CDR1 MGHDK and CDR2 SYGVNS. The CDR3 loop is CASALLGSYEQYF. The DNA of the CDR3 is TGTGCCAGCGCCCTTCTAGGAAGCTACGAGCAGTACTTC.